These 15 T cell receptor beta chains originate from one sample sequenced in a study of regulatory T cells in long-lasting Graves disease. Time point reported: newly diagnosed GD, antithyroid drugs for less than 3 months. Generation of the TCR library employed RNA extracted from PBMCs. iRepertoire HTBI primers and Arm-PCR of CDR3 regions built TCR beta libraries. TCRdb re-called the multiplex PCR reads with MiXCR, one entry per CDR3 protein. Of about 430,000 distinct CDR3 sequences listed, 15% are singletons. These data also formed part of another study, on T cells in Graves' hyperthyroidism and ophthalmopathy.

Sequencing used peripheral blood mononuclear cells (PBMCs), obtained at new diagnosis, from a patient treated with antithyroid drugs. Source of these receptors: a woman aged 40 to 49 with Graves disease.

This clonotype came up a few times. V is TRBV4-3 and J is TRBJ2-7; D remains unclear. In germline, CDR1 is LGHNA, CDR2 YSLEER. V was trimmed by 0 bases and J by 0 bases, leaving 15 bases between them. CDR3 length: 17 residues. CDR3: CASSQEIGPYSSYEQYF. Here the CDR3 DNA reads TGCGCCAGCAGCCAAGAAATAGGGCCTTACAGCTCCTACGAGCAGTACTTC.

This clonotype was counted at least ten times. The V call is TRBV4-1, the J call TRBJ2-7; D remains unclear. Trimming shortened V by 0 bases and J by 0 bases, and 9 bases separated the two germline ends. This CDR3 has 15 amino acids. Germline V gene lookup returns CDR1 MGHRA and CDR2 YSYEKL. The CDR3 sequence is CASSQERWSSYEQYF. The CDR3 DNA reads TGCGCCAGCAGCCAAGAGCGGTGGAGCTCCTACGAGCAGTACTTC.

This clonotype was counted at least ten times. The V and J genes are TRBV9 and TRBJ2-7, with D perhaps matching TRBD1 (6 bases). Deletions cut 3 bases from V and 0 bases from J, with 7 bases between. Germline values: CDR1 SGDLS, CDR2 YYNGEE. This CDR3 is built from 13 residues. CDR3 coding DNA: TGTGCCAGCAGCGGGGACAACTCCTACGAGCAGTACTTC. It codes for CASSGDNSYEQYF.

Many counts were recorded for this clonotype. V usage is TRBV7-6 and J usage is TRBJ2-1, with 10 bases identical to TRBD2. Germline V gene sequence: CDR1 SGHVS, CDR2 FNYEAQ. V lost 5 bases, J lost 4 bases, and 17 bases stayed unmatched. This CDR3 contains 19 residues. CDR3 nucleotides: TGTGCCAGCAGCCCCAACCGACCCCTAGCGGGAGTCTGGTACAATGAGCAGTTCTTC. Amino acids: CASSPNRPLAGVWYNEQFF.

The chain combines TRBV9 with TRBJ2-2; TRBD1 agrees at 9 bases. The CDR3 covers 16 residues. Per the germline V gene, CDR1 is SGDLS and CDR2 is YYNGEE. Losses at the gene ends were 0 bases for V and 2 bases for J; bases not matched to a gene: 2. The CDR3 coding sequence is TGTGCCAGCAGCGTAGGGGGACAGGGCAACACCGGGGAGCTGTTTTTT. It translates to CASSVGGQGNTGELFF. The variable domain in full, completed from reference TRBV9 and TRBJ2-2, reads DSGVTQTPKHLITATGQRVTLRCSPRSGDLSVYWYQQSLDQGLQFLIQYYNGEERAKGNILERFSAQQFPDLHSELNLSSLELGDSALYFCASSVGGQGNTGELFFGEGSRLTVL.

This clonotype was seen ten or more times. The genes are TRBV18 and TRBJ1-1; D unclear. V gave up 3 bases and J gave up 1 base, with 12 bases separating them. This CDR3 contains 15 residues. Germline loops: CDR1 KGHSH, CDR2 LQKENI. DNA of the CDR3: TGTGCCAGCTCACCCGGCCAAACTGGGAACACTGAAGCTTTCTTT. This encodes CASSPGQTGNTEAFF.

The genes are TRBV5-6 and TRBJ2-7; 8 nucleotides line up with TRBD2. The CDR3 totals 17 residues. With 4 bases clipped from V and 4 bases from J, the junction kept 16 bases outside the gene matches. Germline values: CDR1 SGHDT, CDR2 YYEEEE. The CDR3 sequence is CASSPVGRSGSGYEQYF. In nucleotides, the CDR3 is TGTGCCAGCAGCCCAGTTGGAAGGAGCGGGAGTGGGTACGAGCAGTACTTC.

This clonotype was picked up a small number of times. J is TRBJ2-3 and V is TRBV5-1; D assignment may be TRBD1 or TRBD2 (6 bases each). CDR1 is SGHRS and CDR2 is YFSETQ in the germline V gene. Deletions cut 3 bases from V and 1 base from J, with 15 bases between. The CDR3 has 16 residues. In DNA, the CDR3 is TGCGCCAGCAGCTCGGAAGGGAGGACAGGCACAGATACGCAGTATTTT. Translating it yields CASSSEGRTGTDTQYF. Combining the CDR3 with reference TRBV5-1 and TRBJ2-3 gives the whole variable domain KAGVTQTPRYLIKTRGQQVTLSCSPISGHRSVSWYQQTPGQGLQFLFEYFSETQRNKGNFPGRFSGRQFSNSRSEMNVSTLELGDSALYLCASSSEGRTGTDTQYFGPGTRLTVL.

This clonotype was found many times. V is TRBV29-1 and J is TRBJ1-1, with 10 bases lining up with TRBD1. The junction had 7 bases not matched to a gene; V was cut back by 7 bases and J by 11 bases. Germline loops: CDR1 SQVTM, CDR2 ANQGSEA. The CDR3 contains 11 residues. CDR3 amino acids: CSGQGARGAFF. CDR3 nucleotide sequence: TGCAGCGGACAGGGGGCGCGGGGGGCTTTCTTT.

This clonotype was recorded many times. The V call is TRBV12-3 or TRBV12-4, the J call TRBJ2-5; D possibly matches TRBD1 or TRBD2 (5 bases each). The CDR3 extends over 15 amino acids. Trimming removed 6 bases at V and 5 bases at J, with 19 bases between. The CDR3 here is CASRASGTLGETQYF. CDR3 in DNA: TGTGCCAGCAGGGCTTCCGGGACCCTCGGGGAGACCCAGTACTTC.

This clonotype was counted many times. J is TRBJ2-1 and V is TRBV11-2, with D hard to call. The germline CDR1 and CDR2 sequences are SGHAT and FQNNGV. The CDR3 extends over 17 amino acids. Between the trimmed V and J ends, which lost 4 bases and 7 bases, there was a span of 23 bases. The CDR3 DNA follows: TGTGCCAGCAGCTCCCCGCCTATTGGGGTTAGTTCAAATGAGCAGTTCTTC. This gives the protein CASSSPPIGVSSNEQFF.

V usage is TRBV5-1 and J usage is TRBJ2-1; D is undetermined. Germline loops: CDR1 SGHRS, CDR2 YFSETQ. The V and J ends lost 2 bases and 0 bases respectively, with 9 bases between them. CDR3 length equals 15 residues. DNA of the CDR3: TGCGCCAGCAGCTTCGGCCACAGCTCCTACAATGAGCAGTTCTTC. It specifies CASSFGHSSYNEQFF.

This clonotype was picked up many times. The chain employs TRBV19 and TRBJ2-7; unclear D gene. The germline V gene encodes CDR1 LNHDA and CDR2 SQIVND (reference sequence). The CDR3 has 14 residues. The V and J ends lost 0 bases and 0 bases respectively, with 6 bases between them. CDR3 loop: CASSIEARSYEQYF. The DNA of the CDR3 is TGTGCCAGTAGTATAGAGGCCCGCTCCTACGAGCAGTACTTC.

This clonotype came up a few times. The chain employs TRBV7-6 and TRBJ2-2, with 10 bases aligning to TRBD1. Germline values: CDR1 SGHVS, CDR2 FNYEAQ. V trimming: 5 bases; J trimming: 6 bases; junction bases outside the gene matches: 3. The CDR3 covers 14 residues. The CDR3 region is CASSGTGVAGELFF. CDR3 bases: TGTGCCAGCAGCGGGACAGGGGTCGCCGGGGAGCTGTTTTTT.

Many counts were recorded for this clonotype. The chain joins TRBV6-5 to TRBJ2-5; 10 bases match TRBD2. Germline V gene lookup returns CDR1 MNHEY and CDR2 SVGAGI. The V segment lost 0 bases and the J segment 5 bases; nucleotides outside the gene matches: 3. CDR3 size: 15 residues. CDR3 amino acids: CASSYSLAGVETQYF. The CDR3 nucleotides read TGTGCCAGCAGTTACTCTCTAGCGGGAGTTGAGACCCAGTACTTC.